The rows below give T cell receptor beta chains drawn from one sample of a study of CD8 T cells in ankylosing spondylitis. TCRdb fed the 5' RACE reads into MiXCR, producing one record per CDR3 protein. The data show 500,000 or so distinct CDR3 sequences, with roughly 5.3% seen just once and around 3.5% held by the top ten. The sequencing input was blood, either unsorted or a sorted T cell fraction (not recorded which). The source of these receptors is a male donor with ankylosing spondylitis. Both conserved end residues are part of each CDR3. The order of the fields is J gene, D gene, V gene, clone size, CDR3 protein, CDR3 DNA. The D gene is left open where the match is weak. Size tells how often a clone was seen (once, few, many) or the class of an expanded clone, and some rows leave it out.

J gene: TRBJ1-1
D gene: -
V gene: TRBV7-2
clone size: many
CDR3 protein: CASRGRRSMSTEAFF
CDR3 DNA: TGTGCCAGCCGGGGGCGGCGATCCATGAGCACTGAAGCTTTCTTT

J gene: TRBJ2-5
D gene: -
V gene: TRBV2
clone size: few
CDR3 protein: CASSVGRIETQYF
CDR3 DNA: TGTGCCAGCAGTGTGGGACGAATAGAGACCCAGTACTTC

J gene: TRBJ1-1
D gene: TRBD1
V gene: TRBV20-1
clone size: many
CDR3 protein: CSARWTGSNTEAFF
CDR3 DNA: TGCAGTGCTCGGTGGACAGGGAGCAACACTGAAGCTTTCTTT

J gene: TRBJ1-1
D gene: -
V gene: TRBV7-9
clone size: many
CDR3 protein: CASSLDHDGEAFF
CDR3 DNA: TGTGCCAGCAGCTTAGACCACGACGGTGAAGCTTTCTTT

J gene: TRBJ2-4
D gene: TRBD1
V gene: TRBV29-1
clone size: many
CDR3 protein: CSADRENIQYF
CDR3 DNA: TGCAGCGCTGACAGGGAAAACATTCAGTACTTC

J gene: TRBJ1-2
D gene: TRBD1
V gene: TRBV7-9
clone size: many
CDR3 protein: CASSLGPGDRPNYGYTF
CDR3 DNA: TGTGCCAGCAGCTTAGGACCCGGGGACAGACCTAACTATGGCTACACCTTC

J gene: TRBJ1-1
D gene: TRBD1
V gene: TRBV28
clone size: many
CDR3 protein: CASGQTGTGHTEAFF
CDR3 DNA: TGTGCCAGCGGACAGACAGGGACAGGGCACACTGAAGCTTTCTTT

J gene: TRBJ2-7
D gene: TRBD1
V gene: TRBV6-1
clone size: -
CDR3 protein: CASKAPGTGSYEQYF
CDR3 DNA: TGTGCCAGCAAAGCCCCTGGGACAGGCTCCTACGAGCAGTACTTC

J gene: TRBJ1-2
D gene: TRBD1
V gene: TRBV24-1
clone size: -
CDR3 protein: CATSDSGQEGYTF
CDR3 DNA: TGTGCCACCAGTGATTCTGGACAGGAAGGCTACACCTTC

J gene: TRBJ2-1
D gene: -
V gene: TRBV20-1
clone size: many
CDR3 protein: CSARGPWEQFF
CDR3 DNA: TGCAGTGCTAGAGGGCCCTGGGAGCAGTTCTTC

J gene: TRBJ1-4
D gene: -
V gene: TRBV15
clone size: many
CDR3 protein: CATSRVTGVTNEKLFF
CDR3 DNA: TGTGCCACCAGCAGAGTTACGGGGGTAACTAATGAAAAACTGTTTTTT

J gene: TRBJ2-1
D gene: TRBD2
V gene: TRBV10-3
clone size: many
CDR3 protein: CAIAVGGGSDEQFF
CDR3 DNA: TGTGCCATCGCCGTAGGCGGGGGGAGTGATGAGCAGTTCTTC

J gene: TRBJ1-6
D gene: -
V gene: TRBV20-1
clone size: many
CDR3 protein: CSARDGNRVWSPLHF
CDR3 DNA: TGCAGTGCTAGAGACGGGAACAGGGTTTGGTCACCCCTCCACTTT

J gene: TRBJ2-3
D gene: TRBD2
V gene: TRBV7-1
clone size: -
CDR3 protein: CASSSKRGRTSSTDTQYF
CDR3 DNA: TGTGCCAGCAGCTCGAAGCGGGGGCGAACTTCTAGCACAGATACGCAGTATTTT

J gene: TRBJ1-2
D gene: -
V gene: TRBV24-1
clone size: many
CDR3 protein: CATSDPGGGREYGYTF
CDR3 DNA: TGTGCCACCAGTGATCCCGGGGGAGGGCGCGAGTATGGCTACACCTTC

J gene: TRBJ1-1
D gene: -
V gene: TRBV5-1
clone size: -
CDR3 protein: CASSFLTGGAGHPEAFF
CDR3 DNA: TGCGCCAGCAGCTTCCTCACGGGAGGCGCAGGGCACCCTGAAGCTTTCTTT